This passage covers 2 T cell receptor beta chains from one sample sequenced in a study of cytomegalovirus exposure and HLA in healthy donors. Both 60 Vbeta primers and 13 Jbeta primers went into the PCR. Assay: immunoSEQ multiplex PCR; the TCRdb copy retains only in-frame clones and omits some. Here the sample spans 150,000 to 200,000 clones, more than 65% being singletons. The sequenced material came from PBMCs. The receptors come from a woman between 50 and 59 years old in good health and CMV-seronegative.

In its sample, this clone was seen once. V usage is TRBV2 and J usage is TRBJ2-1; tentatively, D is TRBD1 (6 bases). V was cut by 7 bases and J by 2 bases, with 12 bases left in between. This CDR3 comprises 14 residues. CDR1 and CDR2 from the germline V gene are SNHLY and FYNNEI. The CDR3 DNA reads as TGTGCCAGCACAAAATCAGGGGCCTACAATGAGCAGTTCTTC. Its translation: CASTKSGAYNEQFF.

The chain employs TRBV7-9 and TRBJ2-5; 9 bases match TRBD2. The J call may be incorrect, as the DNA end agrees better with TRBJ2-7. CDR1 is SEHNR and CDR2 is FQNEAQ in the germline V gene (reference sequence). The CDR3 has 15 residues. CDR3 in DNA: TGTGCCAGCAGCTCCGAAGCGGGGGGCCCCTACGAGCAGTACTTC. It yields the protein CASSSEAGGPYEQYF.